The 5 T cell receptor beta chains below come from one sample, sequenced in a study of blood T cell repertoires in COVID-19 (dated by TCRdb to 2020 to 2022). Preparation of the library involved the immunoSEQ multiplex PCR assay. TCRdb obtained this table from immuneACCESS and retained in-frame rearrangements with V and J assigned. These tables miss some clones; where compared with another copy, unresolved V genes account for less than half of the shortfall, and the remainder is unexplained. The sample table records hundreds of thousands of clones; approximately 90% of these occur just once. The top ten clonotypes cover around 7.9% of the sample. Sequences were obtained from PBMCs or T cells enriched from blood (not recorded which). The receptors here all came from a woman aged 60-75 years who had recovered from COVID-19.

This chain uses TRBV7-7 with TRBJ2-1; D remains unclear. The CDR3 covers 15 residues. The ends were cut back, 1 base at V and 4 bases at J, with 11 bases in the middle. Per the germline V gene, CDR1 is SSHAT and CDR2 is FNYEAQ (reference sequence). The CDR3 loop reads CASSLVPTTYNEQFF. CDR3 bases: TGTGCCAGCAGCTTAGTTCCGACAACTTACAATGAGCAGTTCTTC.

V gene TRBV20-1 combines with J gene TRBJ1-5; D is perhaps TRBD1 (6 bases). Trimming took off 3 bases at V and 3 bases at J, with 15 bases between the two ends. Germline CDR1 reads DFQATT; CDR2 reads SNEGSKA (reference sequence). This CDR3 contains 15 residues. The chain's CDR3 is CSASKAGAINQPQHF. CDR3 coding DNA: TGCAGTGCTAGTAAGGCAGGGGCGATCAATCAGCCCCAGCATTTT.

This clone is a singleton in its sample. The chain has TRBV5-5 and TRBJ1-3; D might be TRBD1 (6 bases). Germline loops: CDR1 SGHKS, CDR2 YYEKEE (reference sequence). Trimming shortened V by 4 bases and J by 4 bases, and 18 bases separated the two germline ends. This CDR3 contains 16 residues. In nucleotides, the CDR3 is TGTGCCAGCAGCCTAGCCGGGACACCGGGCGGAAACACCATATATTTT. Translation: CASSLAGTPGGNTIYF.

The V call is TRBV2, the J call TRBJ1-2; D gene uncertain. Deletions cut 4 bases from V and 5 bases from J, with 11 bases between. The length of the CDR3 is 13 residues. Germline loops: CDR1 SNHLY, CDR2 FYNNEI. The CDR3 DNA follows: TGTGCCAGCAGTGGGACGGGATGGTATGGCTACACCTTC. Amino acid sequence: CASSGTGWYGYTF. The full variable domain, in which reference TRBV2 and TRBJ1-2 provide the parts outside the CDR3, is EPEVTQTPSHQVTQMGQEVILRCVPISNHLYFYWYRQILGQKVEFLVSFYNNEISEKSEIFDDQFSVERPDGSNFTLKIRSTKLEDSAMYFCASSGTGWYGYTFGSGTRLTVV.

The chain links TRBV7-6 to TRBJ1-1; TRBD1 might be the D (6 bases). Germline V gene lookup returns CDR1 SGHVS and CDR2 FNYEAQ. The CDR3 sequence is 14 residues long. Trimming removed 6 bases at V and 1 base at J, with 12 bases between. The CDR3 here is CASSLKTGNTEAFF. The CDR3 DNA sequence: TGTGCCAGCAGTTTAAAGACAGGGAACACTGAAGCTTTCTTT.